This T cell receptor beta chain was documented in a study of graft-versus-host responses after intestinal transplantation. The V and J ends lost 6 bases and 13 bases, in that order; junction bases with no gene match: 17. The CDR3 loop spans 13 amino acids. Germline-derived CDR1 and CDR2 are SQVTM and ANQGSEA. In regard to this clone: Its antigen is currently unknown.

Clones were read by immunoSEQ multiplex PCR, and TCRdb kept only the in-frame ones, dropping some. The sample yields around 110,000 clones, 90% seen once. This sample comprised unstimulated CD4+ T cells sorted from spleen or lymph node cells, obtained before intestinal transplant. The sequence was collected from a human donor who received an intestinal transplant. This chain connects TRBV29-1 to TRBJ1-2; 7 nucleotides line up with TRBD1. The CDR3 loop reads CSVAGTAHSYFTF. The CDR3 DNA is TGCAGCGTGGCCGGGACAGCCCATTCTTACTTCACCTTC.